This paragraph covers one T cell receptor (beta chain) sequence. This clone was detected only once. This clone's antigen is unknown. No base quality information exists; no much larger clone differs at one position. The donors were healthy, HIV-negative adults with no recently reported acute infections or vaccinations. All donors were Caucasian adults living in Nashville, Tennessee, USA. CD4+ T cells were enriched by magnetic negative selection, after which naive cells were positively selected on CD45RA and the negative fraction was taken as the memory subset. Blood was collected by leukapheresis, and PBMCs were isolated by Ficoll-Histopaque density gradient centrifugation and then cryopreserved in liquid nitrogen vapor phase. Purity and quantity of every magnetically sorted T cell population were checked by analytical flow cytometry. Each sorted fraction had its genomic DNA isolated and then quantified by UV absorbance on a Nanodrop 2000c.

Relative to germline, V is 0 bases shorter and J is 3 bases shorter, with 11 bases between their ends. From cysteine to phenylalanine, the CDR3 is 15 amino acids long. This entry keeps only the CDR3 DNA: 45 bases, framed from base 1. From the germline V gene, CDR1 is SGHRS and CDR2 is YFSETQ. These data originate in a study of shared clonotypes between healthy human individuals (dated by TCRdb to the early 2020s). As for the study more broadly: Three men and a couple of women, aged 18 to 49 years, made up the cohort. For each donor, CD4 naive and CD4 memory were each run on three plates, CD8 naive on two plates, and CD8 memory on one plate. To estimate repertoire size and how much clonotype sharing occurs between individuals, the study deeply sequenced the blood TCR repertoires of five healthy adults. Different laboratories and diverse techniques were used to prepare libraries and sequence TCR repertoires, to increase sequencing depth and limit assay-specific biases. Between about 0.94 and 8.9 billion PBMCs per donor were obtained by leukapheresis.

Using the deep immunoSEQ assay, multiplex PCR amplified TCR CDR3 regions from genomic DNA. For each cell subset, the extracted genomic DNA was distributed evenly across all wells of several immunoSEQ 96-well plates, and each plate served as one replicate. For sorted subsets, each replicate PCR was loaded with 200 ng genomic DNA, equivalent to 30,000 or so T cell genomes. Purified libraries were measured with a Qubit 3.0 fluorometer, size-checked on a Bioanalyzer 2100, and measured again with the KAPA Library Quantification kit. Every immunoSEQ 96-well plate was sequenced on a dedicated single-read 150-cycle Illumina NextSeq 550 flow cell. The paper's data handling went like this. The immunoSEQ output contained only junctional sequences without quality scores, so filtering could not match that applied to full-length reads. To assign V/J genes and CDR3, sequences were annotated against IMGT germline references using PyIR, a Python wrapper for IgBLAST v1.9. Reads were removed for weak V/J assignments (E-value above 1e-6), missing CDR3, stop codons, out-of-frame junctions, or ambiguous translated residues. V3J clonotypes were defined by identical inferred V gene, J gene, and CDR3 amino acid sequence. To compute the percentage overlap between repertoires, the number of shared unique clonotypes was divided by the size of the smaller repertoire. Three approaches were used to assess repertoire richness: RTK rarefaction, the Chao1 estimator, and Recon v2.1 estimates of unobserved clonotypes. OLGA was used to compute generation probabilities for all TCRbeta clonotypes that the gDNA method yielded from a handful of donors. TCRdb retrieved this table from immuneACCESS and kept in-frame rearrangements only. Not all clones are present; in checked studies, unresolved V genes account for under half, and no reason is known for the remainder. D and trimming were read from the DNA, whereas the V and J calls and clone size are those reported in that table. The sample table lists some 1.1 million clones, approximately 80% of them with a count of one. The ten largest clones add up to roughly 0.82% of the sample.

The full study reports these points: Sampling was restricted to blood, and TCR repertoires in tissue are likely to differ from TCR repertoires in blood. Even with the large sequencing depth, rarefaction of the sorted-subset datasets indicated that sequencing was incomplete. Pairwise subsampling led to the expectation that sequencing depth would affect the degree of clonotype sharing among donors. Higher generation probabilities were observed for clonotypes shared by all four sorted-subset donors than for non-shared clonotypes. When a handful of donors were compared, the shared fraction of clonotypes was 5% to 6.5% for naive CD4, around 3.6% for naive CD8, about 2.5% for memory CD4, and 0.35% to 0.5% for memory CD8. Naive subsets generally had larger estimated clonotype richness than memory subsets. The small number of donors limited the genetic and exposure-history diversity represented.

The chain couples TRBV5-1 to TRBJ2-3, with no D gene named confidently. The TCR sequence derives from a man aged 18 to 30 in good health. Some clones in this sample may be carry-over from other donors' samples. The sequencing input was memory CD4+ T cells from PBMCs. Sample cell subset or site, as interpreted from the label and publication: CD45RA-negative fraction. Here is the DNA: TGCGCCAGCAGCTTGGCCTATCCGGGTACAGATACGCAGTATTTT. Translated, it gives CASSLAYPGTDTQYF. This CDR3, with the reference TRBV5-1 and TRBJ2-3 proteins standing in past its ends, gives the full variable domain KAGVTQTPRYLIKTRGQQVTLSCSPISGHRSVSWYQQTPGQGLQFLFEYFSETQRNKGNFPGRFSGRQFSNSRSEMNVSTLELGDSALYLCASSLAYPGTDTQYFGPGTRLTVL.